This is a list of T cell receptor beta chains from one sample in a study of cytomegalovirus exposure and HLA in healthy donors. Profiling relied on immunoSEQ multiplex PCR, and the TCRdb table lists in-frame clones only, not all of them. The sample lists approximately 200,000 clones, 75% to 85% occurring once. Specimen: PBMCs. The receptors were sampled from a girl aged 5-17 years in good health and CMV-seropositive. The CDR3 runs from the conserved cysteine through the conserved F or W. D genes are given only for firm matches. Clone size, where shown, is once, few, many, or a class for clones that have expanded.

D gene	V gene	clone size	J gene	CDR3 protein	CDR3 DNA
.	TRBV4-1	.	TRBJ2-1	CASSQDGGPVAGIYNEQFF	TGCGCCAGCAGCCAAGACGGGGGTCCGGTGGCGGGGATCTACAATGAGCAGTTCTTC
.	TRBV7-6	.	TRBJ1-1	CASSHDSQGSSNTEAFF	TGTGCCAGCAGCCACGACAGTCAGGGGTCATCGAACACTGAAGCTTTCTTT
.	TRBV6-1	few	TRBJ1-1	CASSEAQEVTEAFF	TGTGCCAGCAGTGAAGCGCAGGAGGTCACTGAAGCTTTCTTT
.	TRBV2	.	TRBJ2-2	CALPRSGNTGELFF	TGTGCCCTACCCCGGAGCGGTAACACCGGGGAGCTGTTTTTT
TRBD1	TRBV19	.	TRBJ2-5	CASSRGREGQGAGRETQYF	TGTGCCAGTAGTAGGGGGAGGGAAGGACAGGGGGCAGGGAGGGAGACCCAGTACTTC
TRBD1	TRBV7-6	.	TRBJ2-3	CASSSPRDRPSLGTDTQYF	TGTGCCAGCAGCTCCCCTCGGGACAGGCCATCCCTTGGCACAGATACGCAGTATTTT
TRBD2	TRBV7-2	.	TRBJ2-2	CASSPETSGGTFGELFF	TGTGCCAGCAGCCCGGAGACTAGCGGGGGGACCTTTGGGGAGCTGTTTTTT
TRBD2	TRBV9	.	TRBJ2-5	CASSVDERGGRFETQYF	TGTGCCAGCAGCGTAGATGAGCGGGGGGGCCGGTTTGAGACCCAGTACTTC
.	TRBV7-8	.	TRBJ1-4	CASSKGKLQARIVATNEKLFF	TGTGCCAGCAGCAAGGGGAAGTTGCAGGCGAGGATAGTTGCAACTAATGAAAAACTGTTTTTT
TRBD1	TRBV19	.	TRBJ2-3	CASSLTGDSDTQYF	TGTGCCAGTAGTCTGACAGGGGATTCGGATACGCAGTATTTT
.	TRBV5-1	.	TRBJ1-2	CASSFGGNYGYTF	TGCGCCAGCAGCTTTGGGGGGAACTATGGCTACACCTTC
.	TRBV12-5	.	TRBJ1-2	CASGLLPHGEGYGYTF	TGTGCTAGTGGTTTGCTCCCACACGGGGAAGGCTATGGCTACACCTTC
.	TRBV2	.	TRBJ2-2	CASSYAGTGELFF	TGTGCCAGCAGTTACGCGGGGACCGGGGAGCTGTTTTTT
TRBD2	TRBV7-2	.	TRBJ2-5	CASSLMASGGAPQETQYF	TGTGCCAGCAGCTTAATGGCTAGCGGGGGGGCCCCTCAAGAGACCCAGTACTTC
.	TRBV5-1	.	TRBJ2-5	CASSVSGTELQETQYF	TGCGCCAGCAGCGTATCCGGGACTGAGTTACAAGAGACCCAGTACTTC
TRBD1	TRBV18	.	TRBJ2-7	CASSRDRGRSYEQYF	TGTGCCAGCTCAAGAGACAGGGGACGCTCCTACGAGCAGTACTTC
.	TRBV6-5	few	TRBJ1-1	CASSYPGAVGEAFF	TGTGCCAGCAGTTACCCAGGGGCGGTGGGTGAAGCTTTCTTT
TRBD1	TRBV15	few	TRBJ1-2	CATSLRTGDTYGYTF	TGTGCCACCAGCTTGAGGACAGGGGACACCTATGGCTACACCTTC
.	TRBV30	.	TRBJ2-6	CAWATAGANVLTF	TGTGCCTGGGCGACAGCTGGGGCCAACGTCCTGACTTTC
.	TRBV6-1	.	TRBJ2-1	CASSGMENEQFF	TGTGCCAGCAGCGGTATGGAGAATGAGCAGTTCTTC
.	TRBV7-8	.	TRBJ1-3	CASSPRLSSGNTIYF	TGTGCCAGCAGCCCTCGACTGAGCTCTGGAAACACCATATATTTT
TRBD1	TRBV7-9	.	TRBJ1-5	CASSRDSAGSNQPQHF	TGTGCCAGCAGTCGGGACAGTGCGGGTAGCAATCAGCCCCAGCATTTT
.	TRBV7-2	.	TRBJ1-5	CASSFGQLNSNQPQHF	TGTGCCAGCAGCTTCGGACAGTTAAATAGCAATCAGCCCCAGCATTTT
TRBD2	TRBV9	.	TRBJ2-3	CASSVVPTSGVNTDTQYF	TGTGCCAGCAGCGTAGTCCCGACTAGCGGGGTTAACACAGATACGCAGTATTTT
.	TRBV5-1	.	TRBJ1-1	CASSLAGLTEAFF	TGCGCCAGCAGCTTGGCCGGTTTAACTGAAGCTTTCTTT
.	TRBV5-4	.	TRBJ2-7	CASSLAPSAGFGYEQYF	TGTGCCAGCAGCTTGGCTCCCTCGGCAGGGTTTGGCTACGAGCAGTACTTC
TRBD1	TRBV10-3	.	TRBJ1-6	CAISPDRDYNSPLHF	TGTGCCATCAGTCCCGACAGGGACTATAATTCACCCCTCCACTTT
.	TRBV11-2	.	TRBJ2-1	CASSLEGVNEQFF	TGTGCCAGCAGCTTAGAGGGAGTCAATGAGCAGTTCTTC
.	TRBV2	.	TRBJ1-1	CASSDLGANTEAFF	TGTGCCAGCAGTGATTTGGGCGCGAACACTGAAGCTTTCTTT
TRBD1	TRBV6-5	.	TRBJ1-2	CASGGQGRSAF	TGTGCCAGCGGGGGACAGGGGAGGTCAGCCTTC
TRBD2	TRBV27	.	TRBJ2-2	CASSTGLAGVANTGELFF	TGTGCCAGCAGTACAGGACTAGCGGGGGTAGCGAACACCGGGGAGCTGTTTTTT
.	TRBV5-1	.	TRBJ2-1	CASSLTGGRYNEQFF	TGCGCCAGCAGCCTTACGGGGGGCCGTTACAATGAGCAGTTCTTC
TRBD1	TRBV5-6	.	TRBJ2-5	CASSLLGTGDAWEETQYF	TGTGCCAGCAGCTTGCTTGGGACAGGGGACGCATGGGAAGAGACCCAGTACTTC
TRBD1	TRBV6-6	once	TRBJ2-7	CASSNRGGSSYEQYF	TGTGCCAGCAGCAACAGGGGCGGAAGCTCCTACGAGCAGTACTTC
TRBD1	TRBV6-5	.	TRBJ1-2	CASSYSWSGGGYGYTF	TGTGCCAGCAGTTACTCGTGGTCAGGGGGCGGTTATGGCTACACCTTC
TRBD1	TRBV7-9	.	TRBJ1-2	CASSQTGGQNYGYTF	TGTGCCAGCAGCCAGACAGGGGGGCAGAACTATGGCTACACCTTC
.	TRBV13	.	TRBJ2-7	CASSSPRGVYEQYF	TGTGCCAGCAGCTCCCCCCGCGGGGTCTACGAGCAGTACTTC
.	TRBV11-3	.	TRBJ2-5	CASSTRGTEGTQYF	TGTGCCAGCAGCACCCGGGGTACAGAGGGGACCCAGTACTTC
.	TRBV30	.	TRBJ2-1	CAWGLPGSYNEQFF	TGTGCCTGGGGACTCCCCGGGTCCTACAATGAGCAGTTCTTC
TRBD2	TRBV2	.	TRBJ2-7	CASSESAGAAYEQYF	TGTGCCAGCAGTGAATCAGCGGGGGCTGCATACGAGCAGTACTTC
.	TRBV11-2	.	TRBJ1-2	CASSLESHYGYTF	TGTGCCAGCAGCTTAGAGAGCCACTATGGCTACACCTTC